The 32 T cell receptor beta chains given below trace back to one sample, sequenced in a study of memory CD4+ T cells and cytomegalovirus serostatus (dated by TCRdb to the late 2010s). A FACSAria II was used to sort memory CD4+ T cells, defined as single viable CD3+CD4+CD8-CD45RO+ cells. The protocol used for the library was the immunoSEQ multiplex PCR assay. Imported from immuneACCESS, the table was reduced by TCRdb to in-frame sequences with V and J called. These copies leave out some clones; in studies compared against another copy, an unresolved V gene accounts for under half, and the cause of the remainder is not known. Here the sample has about 39,000 clones; 78% occur a single time. The ten largest account for about 0.8% of the sample. The sequenced sample consisted of memory CD4+ T cells from blood. Receptor source: an adult in good health and CMV-seronegative.

V and J are TRBV7-2 and TRBJ1-5, with TRBD1 matching over 10 bases. The length of the CDR3 is 17 residues. V shed 4 bases and J 0 bases; nucleotides not matched to a gene: 6. Per the germline V gene, CDR1 is SGHTA and CDR2 is FQGNSA. DNA for the CDR3: TGTGCCAGCAGCTCTCGACAGGGGGCAGGTAGCAATCAGCCCCAGCATTTT. It encodes CASSSRQGAGSNQPQHF.

V is TRBV5-5 and J is TRBJ1-5; D is unresolved. The length of the CDR3 is 13 residues. V lost 2 bases, J lost 5 bases, and 8 bases lay in between. CDR1 is SGHKS and CDR2 is YYEKEE in the germline V gene (reference sequence). The CDR3 spells CASSLSGDQPQHF. The CDR3, as DNA: TGTGCCAGCAGCTTAAGTGGAGATCAGCCCCAGCATTTT.

This clone was observed once. V and J are TRBV29-1 and TRBJ1-4; 7 nucleotides agree with TRBD1. This CDR3 contains 12 residues. The germline V gene encodes CDR1 SQVTM and CDR2 ANQGSEA. Unmatched junction bases numbered 8, after V lost 8 bases and J lost 8 bases. The CDR3 DNA follows: TGCAGCACCCGACAGGGTGGCGAAAAACTGTTTTTT. Translating gives CSTRQGGEKLFF.

The chain employs TRBV5-4 and TRBJ2-7; no definite D call. The germline gives CDR1 SGHNT, CDR2 YYREEE (reference sequence). V lost 1 base to trimming and J lost 2 bases, with 10 bases between them. The CDR3 has 14 amino acids. CDR3 sequence: CASSLTQDAYEQYF. CDR3 DNA sequence: TGTGCCAGCAGCTTGACCCAGGATGCCTACGAGCAGTACTTC.

This chain joins TRBV29-1 and TRBJ1-1; D might be TRBD1 (5 bases). V lost 6 bases, J lost 3 bases, and 17 bases lay in between. Germline CDR1 SQVTM, CDR2 ANQGSEA. There are 14 residues in the CDR3. The CDR3 sequence is CSVGTVIRDTEAFF. Written as DNA, the CDR3 is TGCAGCGTCGGGACGGTCATTAGGGACACTGAAGCTTTCTTT. The full variable domain, with the rest looked up from reference TRBV29-1 and TRBJ1-1, is SAVISQKPSRDICQRGTSLTIQCQVDSQVTMMFWYRQQPGQSLTLIATANQGSEATYESGFVIDKFPISRPNLTFSTLTVSNMSPEDSSIYLCSVGTVIRDTEAFFGQGTRLTVV.

This clone was recorded only once. This chain links TRBV2 with TRBJ2-2, with 9 bases identical to TRBD2. V lost 6 bases and J lost 4; bases outside the gene matches: 3. There are 14 residues in the CDR3. The V gene's germline CDR1 is SNHLY and CDR2 FYNNEI. CDR3 nucleotides: TGTGCCAGCAGGGAGCGGGGGGCCACCGGGGAGCTGTTTTTT. The encoded protein is CASRERGATGELFF.

The chain has TRBV30 and TRBJ1-2; D gene unclear. From germline, CDR1 is GTSNPN and CDR2 SVGIG (reference sequence). The CDR3 totals 12 residues. V lost 2 bases, J lost 7 bases, and 11 bases lay in between. The CDR3 nucleotides are TGTGCCTGGAGTCGCGCTGGCGTTGGCTACACCTTC. Translated, it gives CAWSRAGVGYTF.

The chain couples TRBV2 to TRBJ1-5; D remains ambiguous. CDR1 SNHLY and CDR2 FYNNEI come from the germline V gene. The CDR3 has 13 amino acids. The germline V and J ends were trimmed by 7 bases and 3 bases, with 10 bases remaining between them. The CDR3 DNA follows: TGTGCCAGCAATGGTGCCGCCAATCAGCCCCAGCATTTT. The encoded protein is CASNGAANQPQHF.

The V and J genes are TRBV5-1 and TRBJ1-1, with D possibly being TRBD1 (6 bases). The CDR3 covers 16 residues. V lost 0 bases and J 5 bases, leaving 17 bases between the germline ends. The germline V gene has CDR1 SGHRS and CDR2 YFSETQ. CDR3 residues: CASSLGTGRGGTEAFF. In nucleotides, the CDR3 is TGCGCCAGCAGCTTGGGAACAGGGAGGGGAGGGACTGAAGCTTTCTTT. Drawing the rest from reference TRBV5-1 and TRBJ1-1, the complete variable domain is KAGVTQTPRYLIKTRGQQVTLSCSPISGHRSVSWYQQTPGQGLQFLFEYFSETQRNKGNFPGRFSGRQFSNSRSEMNVSTLELGDSALYLCASSLGTGRGGTEAFFGQGTRLTVV.

This clone has more than one count but fewer than ten. V is TRBV5-1 and J is TRBJ2-7, with D possibly being TRBD1 (6 bases). The germline CDR1 and CDR2 sequences are SGHRS and YFSETQ. The CDR3 runs to 15 residues. With 3 bases removed from V and 2 bases from J, the gap between germline ends came to 15 bases. The CDR3 nucleotides are TGCGCCAGCAGCTACGATCCAGGACAGCCCTACGAGCAGTACTTC. Residues: CASSYDPGQPYEQYF.

The chain recombines TRBV30 with TRBJ1-2; D ambiguous. V lost 7 bases to trimming and J lost 3 bases, with 12 bases between them. CDR1 is GTSNPN and CDR2 is SVGIG in the germline V gene (reference sequence). The CDR3 contains 12 residues. The CDR3, as DNA: TGTGCCTCTCCGGGCAGGTACTATGGCTACACCTTC. Encoded protein: CASPGRYYGYTF.

In this sample, this clone is medium-sized. This CDR3 is CASSEGPYIGYTF. CDR3 DNA sequence: TGTGCCAGCAGTGAAGGCCCCTATATTGGCTACACCTTC. The chain carries TRBV2 and TRBJ1-2; D unclear. The CDR3 extends over 13 amino acids. The germline CDR1 and CDR2 sequences are SNHLY and FYNNEI. Trimming pared 1 base from V and 7 bases from J, leaving 10 bases between. The full variable domain, its missing parts supplied by reference TRBV2 and TRBJ1-2, is EPEVTQTPSHQVTQMGQEVILRCVPISNHLYFYWYRQILGQKVEFLVSFYNNEISEKSEIFDDQFSVERPDGSNFTLKIRSTKLEDSAMYFCASSEGPYIGYTFGSGTRLTVV.

V gene TRBV7-2 combines with J gene TRBJ1-1; the D is unclear. This CDR3 is built from 14 residues. CDR1 and CDR2 from the germline V gene are SGHTA and FQGNSA. V was pared by 5 bases and J by 0 bases, with 10 bases between. CDR3 protein: CASSRMAMNTEAFF. The CDR3 region has the DNA TGTGCCAGCAGCCGTATGGCTATGAACACTGAAGCTTTCTTT.

This chain joins TRBV23-1 and TRBJ2-7; TRBD1 aligns across 7 bases. TRBV23-1 counts as an open reading frame of uncertain function. The trim removed 6 bases at V and 3 bases at J, leaving 5 bases unmatched. The CDR3 is 13 amino acids. This chain's CDR3 is CASSQTGDYEQYF. As DNA, the CDR3 is TGCGCCAGCAGCCAAACAGGGGACTACGAGCAGTACTTC.

The rearrangement joins TRBV30 to TRBJ1-5; D call uncertain. The V gene lost 2 bases and the J gene lost 8 bases, with 13 bases spanning the gap. Germline V gives CDR1 GTSNPN, CDR2 SVGIG (reference sequence). The CDR3 has 13 residues. Written as DNA, the CDR3 is TGTGCCTGGAGTATTGACACCAAGGAGCCCCAGCATTTT. It codes for CAWSIDTKEPQHF.

The chain carries TRBV6-1 and TRBJ2-7, with TRBD1 identical over 8 bases. After removal of 1 base from V and 2 bases from J, the junction contained 4 bases not matched to a gene. Germline-derived CDR1 and CDR2 are MNHNS and SASEGT. This CDR3 comprises 15 residues. Written as DNA, the CDR3 is TGTGCCAGCAGTGAAGGACAGGGGCCAGCCTACGAGCAGTACTTC. Translating gives CASSEGQGPAYEQYF.

This clone was picked up a small number of times. The chain couples TRBV30 to TRBJ2-1; no firm D call. The CDR3 is 13 residues long. Germline values: CDR1 GTSNPN, CDR2 SVGIG (reference sequence). Trimming removed 3 bases at V and 0 bases at J, with 6 bases between. This CDR3 is CAWSQSSYNEQFF. CDR3 DNA: TGTGCCTGGAGCCAAAGCTCCTACAATGAGCAGTTCTTC. The variable domain in full, completed from reference TRBV30 and TRBJ2-1, reads SQTIHQWPATLVQPVGSPLSLECTVEGTSNPNLYWYRQAAGRGLQLLFYSVGIGQISSEVPQNLSASRPQDRQFILSSKKLLLSDSGFYLCAWSQSSYNEQFFGPGTRLTVL.

There are a few counts of this clone. The sample contains more than one DNA sequence encoding this CDR3. The chain combines TRBV2 with TRBJ1-5, with D unresolved. Trimming cost V 1 base and J 5 bases, with 9 bases left between them. Germline-derived CDR1 and CDR2 are SNHLY and FYNNEI. The CDR3 is 14 amino acids. Here the CDR3 reads CASSEGRGDQPQHF. CDR3 DNA: TGTGCCAGCAGTGAAGGCCGCGGGGATCAGCCCCAGCATTTT.

V and J are TRBV9 and TRBJ1-1; 8 bases map to TRBD1. After removal of 4 bases from V and 1 base from J, the junction contained 6 bases not matched to a gene. Germline CDR1 and CDR2: SGDLS and YYNGEE. The CDR3 has 15 residues. The CDR3 nucleotides are TGTGCCAGCAGCCCTCTAGGACAGGGGAACACTGAAGCTTTCTTT. Amino acids: CASSPLGQGNTEAFF.

The rearrangement joins TRBV19 to TRBJ1-2; 7 bases are shared with TRBD1. The length of the CDR3 is 14 residues. In germline, CDR1 is LNHDA, CDR2 SQIVND (reference sequence). J was trimmed by 0 bases and V by 3 bases; bases with no gene match: 1. The DNA for the CDR3 is TGTGCCAGTAGTATCACAGGGGCTAACTATGGCTACACCTTC. It translates to CASSITGANYGYTF. The complete variable domain, with remaining parts taken from reference TRBV19 and TRBJ1-2, reads DGGITQSPKYLFRKEGQNVTLSCEQNLNHDAMYWYRQDPGQGLRLIYYSQIVNDFQKGDIAEGYSVSREKKESFPLTVTSAQKNPTAFYLCASSITGANYGYTFGSGTRLTVV.

In the case of this clone: The junction does not match germline at one end; this may be a read error. This chain joins TRBV6-6 and TRBJ2-3, with D tentatively TRBD2 (5 bases). The CDR3 is made up of 11 amino acids. From germline, CDR1 is MNHNY and CDR2 SVGAGI (reference sequence). CDR3 loop: CASSLGGPSHF. For the CDR3, the DNA is TGTGCCAGCAGTCTAGGCGGGCCCTCGCATTTT.

The chain links TRBV11-1 to TRBJ2-7; TRBD1 or TRBD2 may be the D gene (6 bases each). The ends were cut back, 3 bases at V and 7 bases at J, with 16 bases in the middle. CDR1 is SGHAT, CDR2 FQDESV, per germline (reference sequence). The CDR3 totals 14 residues. CDR3 loop: CASSFHSGAWEQYF. The CDR3 DNA reads TGTGCCAGCAGCTTCCATTCGGGGGCGTGGGAGCAGTACTTC. Together with reference TRBV11-1 and TRBJ2-7, the CDR3 gives the full variable domain: EAEVAQSPRYKITEKSQAVAFWCDPISGHATLYWYRQILGQGPELLVQFQDESVVDDSQLPKDRFSAERLKGVDSTLKIQPAELGDSAMYLCASSFHSGAWEQYFGPGTRLTVT.

This chain joins TRBV30 and TRBJ1-1; maybe TRBD1 (6 bases). V shed 1 base and J shed 5 bases, with 14 bases lying between them. Germline V CDR1 and CDR2: GTSNPN, SVGIG (reference sequence). This CDR3 spans 14 amino acids. The CDR3 is CAWSAWGAWTEAFF. The DNA of the CDR3 is TGTGCCTGGAGTGCATGGGGGGCTTGGACTGAAGCTTTCTTT.

In its sample, this clone is medium-sized. The genes are TRBV30 and TRBJ2-1; a possible D gene is TRBD2 (5 bases). In germline, CDR1 is GTSNPN, CDR2 SVGIG (reference sequence). There are 13 residues in the CDR3. V lost 0 bases, J lost 9 bases, and 12 bases lay in between. In nucleotides, the CDR3 is TGTGCCTGGAGTGTAACTAGAGTCACTGAGCAGTTCTTC. Its translation is CAWSVTRVTEQFF.

This clone has just one count. The chain couples TRBV5-4 to TRBJ2-5; no definite D call. This CDR3 contains 12 residues. Trimming took 1 base from V and 4 from J, leaving 5 bases between them. Germline CDR1 and CDR2: SGHNT and YYREEE (reference sequence). In DNA form, the CDR3 reads TGTGCCAGCAGCTTGCTACCAGAGACCCAGTACTTC. It codes for CASSLLPETQYF.

This clone was observed once. The chain joins TRBV7-2 to TRBJ2-7, with 8 positions matching TRBD1. The CDR3 is 14 amino acids. Germline CDR1 is SGHTA and CDR2 is FQGNSA. V trimming: 4 bases; J trimming: 5 bases; junction bases outside the gene matches: 7. The CDR3 nucleotides read TGTGCCAGCAGCTCAGGACAGGGCTTGCACGAGCAGTACTTC. It is translated as CASSSGQGLHEQYF.

The J gene is TRBJ1-4, the V gene TRBV9; 8 nucleotides line up with TRBD1. Germline V lookup: CDR1 SGDLS, CDR2 YYNGEE. The CDR3 has 18 residues. V was clipped by 4 bases and J by 6 bases; unmatched bases: 17. The CDR3 sequence is CASSYRDRRLLRDEKLFF. For the CDR3, the DNA is TGTGCCAGCAGCTACCGGGACAGGCGACTCCTTCGGGATGAAAAACTGTTTTTT.

This chain connects TRBV2 to TRBJ1-2; 9 bases agree with TRBD1. Germline V gene lookup returns CDR1 SNHLY and CDR2 FYNNEI. The trim removed 1 base at V and 4 bases at J, leaving 7 bases unmatched. The CDR3 has 16 amino acids. CDR3 region: CASSEGSGTGTYGYTF. The CDR3 nucleotides are TGTGCCAGCAGTGAAGGATCCGGGACAGGGACCTATGGCTACACCTTC.

This chain joins TRBV11-3 and TRBJ2-2; D might be TRBD1 (6 bases). CDR3 length equals 13 residues. V was pared by 9 bases and J by 4 bases, with 12 bases between. The germline V gene has CDR1 SGHNT and CDR2 YENEEA. The chain's CDR3 is CASRGNSTGELFF. The CDR3 DNA sequence: TGTGCCAGTAGGGGGAACAGCACCGGGGAGCTGTTTTTT.

The rearrangement joins TRBV7-2 to TRBJ1-6; 7 bases are shared with TRBD1. This CDR3 region has 14 residues. V shed 5 bases and J 5 bases; nucleotides not matched to a gene: 3. CDR1 and CDR2 from the germline V gene are SGHTA and FQGNSA. The CDR3 is CASSLTGNNSPLHF. CDR3 in DNA: TGTGCCAGCAGCCTGACAGGGAATAATTCACCCCTCCACTTT.

This clone has more than one count but fewer than ten. V usage is TRBV19 and J usage is TRBJ1-3; 7 bases are a match to TRBD1. This CDR3 is 14 amino acids long. V shed 11 bases and J 0 bases; nucleotides not matched to a gene: 7. Germline loops: CDR1 LNHDA, CDR2 SQIVND (reference sequence). CDR3 protein: CAVGEGASGNTIYF. The CDR3 DNA is TGTGCCGTCGGGGAGGGGGCCTCTGGAAACACCATATATTTT.

The rearrangement links TRBV19 to TRBJ2-5, with a weak D call TRBD1 (5 bases). CDR1 is LNHDA, CDR2 SQIVND, per germline (reference sequence). Trimming stripped 7 bases from V and 5 bases from J, with 8 bases between. The CDR3 contains 11 residues. Here the CDR3 reads CASTQGETQYF. CDR3 coding DNA: TGTGCCAGTACCCAGGGTGAGACCCAGTACTTC.